The subject of this entry is one TCR beta chain. What antigen it recognizes has not been identified. No much larger clonotype is one base removed from it; base qualities were not supplied. This specimen belongs to a study of blood T cell repertoires in COVID-19 (dated by TCRdb to the early 2020s). With respect to the entire study: Samples from collaborators originated in the United States, Italy and Spain and spanned both the acute and convalescent phases of COVID-19. The material from the prospective study consisted of cDNA or gDNA derived from T cells, B-cell-depleted T cells, or PBMCs. Subjects who had been exposed to COVID-19, were actively infected with it, or had recovered from it provided the deeply sampled blood TCRbeta repertoires that made up the dataset. The repertoires were released in a freely available public database intended as a resource for research on the immune response to SARS-CoV-2. The samples were drawn from two sources: the first 160 participants of the ongoing ImmuneRACE study, and fewer than 1,500 subjects contributed by 6 global collaborators. Nearly every sample came with metadata listing a de-identified subject ID, COVID-19 status, age in years and sex. Where available, HLA class I and class II types were obtained from metadata supplied by the sample provider rather than from assay-based typing.

TCRbeta CDR3 regions were amplified from genomic DNA by means of the immunoSEQ Assay, a bias-controlled multiplex PCR. Under the source paper's analysis protocol: Nucleated cell counts per sample were estimated from amplification of reference gene primers within the assay. To quantify the absolute abundance of each unique TCRbeta CDR3 rearrangement, sequence reads were collapsed and filtered. For each sample, productive Simpson clonality was calculated by taking the square root of Simpson's diversity index across productive rearrangements. This immuneACCESS table, as held by TCRdb, lists in-frame sequences with V and J called but not all clones. Of the missing ones, under half trace to an unresolved V gene in checked studies; the others have no known cause. V, J and clone size are taken as reported in that table, and D and trimming were inferred from the DNA itself. This sample lists around 250,000 clones; less than 90% were detected once. The ten top clones hold 1.5% to 1.7% of the sample.

Between the V and J ends, shortened by 4 bases and 6 bases respectively, the junction contains 11 bases. CDR1 is given as SGDLS and CDR2 as YYNGEE, both from the germline V gene. The CDR3 sequence holds 13 residues, the cysteine and phenylalanine included. Only CDR3 DNA remains: 39 bases, in frame from the first base. What the research found in general, with its limitations: Clinical and demographic metadata were provided uncurated, with the amount varying by source and participant.

A second Seattle source provided samples from volunteer blood donors who had recovered from COVID-19. The collaborating institutions used their own protocols to collect whole blood in K2EDTA tubes. For TCRbeta analysis, collaborators shipped samples as frozen whole blood, isolated PBMCs, or DNA extracted from either of those sample types. Sequenced: peripheral blood. This sequence originates from a woman aged 40 to 50 who had recovered from COVID-19. The chain couples TRBV9 to TRBJ2-4; confidence is insufficient to name the D gene. Here is the DNA: TGTGCCAGCAGCCTCGACTCCGGAAACATTCAGTACTTC. Its protein is CASSLDSGNIQYF.